This T cell receptor beta chain emerged from a study of cytomegalovirus exposure and HLA in healthy donors. Vbeta (60) and Jbeta (13) primers were used in the PCR. TCRdb keeps only in-frame clones here, not all; method: immunoSEQ multiplex PCR. The table records 110,000 or so clones, about 86% of them present only once. CDR3 length: 15 residues. CDR1 is MNHEY, CDR2 SMNVEV, per germline (reference sequence). The TCR comes from a middle-aged woman in good health and CMV-seronegative. Sequencing was done on a sample of PBMCs. The J gene is TRBJ2-5, the V gene TRBV27; TRBD2 matches at 12 bases. The DNA end is a closer match to TRBJ2-7, so the J assignment may be wrong. The CDR3 sequence: CASSWTSGTTYEQYF. The CDR3, as DNA: TGTGCCAGCAGTTGGACTAGCGGGACCACCTACGAGCAGTACTTC.